This passage covers 23 T cell receptor beta chains from one sample sequenced in a study of Graves' ophthalmopathy and Graves' hyperthyroidism. Using RNA transcripts, the TCR beta CDR3 regions were amplified. An initial RT-PCR round employing HTBI primers preceded a second-round multiplex PCR. TCRdb used MiXCR to reprocess the multiplex PCR reads, holding one entry per CDR3 protein. The data show hundreds of thousands of distinct CDR3 sequences, with about 20% seen just once and approximately 7% held by the top ten. Sample: peripheral blood. The receptors stem from a woman aged 18 to 35 with stable Graves' hyperthyroidism. Some clones in this sample may be carry-over from other donors' samples.

Ten or more counts support this clonotype. The chain carries TRBV7-9 and TRBJ1-2, with 8 bases identical to TRBD1. The V segment lost 6 bases and the J segment 8 bases; nucleotides outside the gene matches: 8. The CDR3 loop spans 13 amino acids. Germline CDR1 is SEHNR and CDR2 is FQNEAQ (reference sequence). CDR3 in DNA: TGTGCCAGCAGGGACAGGGTAACAGAGGGCTACACCTTC. As protein: CASRDRVTEGYTF.

This clonotype came up a few times. The chain carries TRBV7-9 and TRBJ1-2; D unclear. The germline gives CDR1 SEHNR, CDR2 FQNEAQ (reference sequence). The CDR3 contains 14 residues. The germline V and J ends were trimmed by 1 base and 1 base, with 7 bases remaining between them. CDR3 nucleotide sequence: TGTGCCAGCAGCTTAGTGGCCAGTAACTATGGCTACACCTTC. Translation gives CASSLVASNYGYTF.

Many counts were recorded for this clonotype. The chain combines TRBV12-3 or TRBV12-4 with TRBJ2-7; D is perhaps TRBD1 or TRBD2 (5 bases each). This CDR3 is 14 amino acids long. Trimming took 6 bases from V and 0 from J, leaving 12 bases between them. CDR3 region: CASSRDASSYEQYF. In DNA, the CDR3 is TGTGCCAGCAGCCGGGACGCGAGCTCCTACGAGCAGTACTTC.

As regards this clonotype: Given the absence of the conserved phenylalanine or tryptophan at the CDR3 end, a read error is likely. Because the CDR3's place on the DNA is in doubt, the DNA is left out and the CDR3 is given as listed by TCRdb. The chain carries TRBV15 and TRBJ1-1; whether TRBD1, the table's D call, matches the DNA was not checked. The CDR3 is 15 residues long, ends included. In germline, CDR1 is LNHNV, CDR2 YYDKDF (reference sequence). CDR3 protein: CATQGQGSGGTEACL.

The table lists this clonotype with many counts. The genes are TRBV6-5 and TRBJ2-7; TRBD2 might be the D (6 bases). This CDR3 is built from 14 residues. Germline V gives CDR1 MNHEY, CDR2 SVGAGI. V lost 3 bases, J lost 4 bases, and 13 bases lay in between. The CDR3 sequence: CASSYGGFLYEQYF. The CDR3, as DNA: TGTGCCAGCAGTTATGGGGGGTTCCTGTACGAGCAGTACTTC.

This clonotype was recorded at least ten times. The V gene is TRBV12-3 or TRBV12-4, the J gene TRBJ2-5; D may be TRBD1 or TRBD2 (5 bases each). CDR3 size: 12 residues. V shed 4 bases and J shed 9 bases, with 12 bases lying between them. The CDR3 DNA reads TGTGCCAGCAGTTCAGGGCAGCGGCCCCAGTACTTC. It specifies CASSSGQRPQYF.

The chain couples TRBV5-1 to TRBJ2-2; 7 bases line up with TRBD2. The germline V gene has CDR1 SGHRS and CDR2 YFSETQ. The CDR3 has 16 amino acids. V gave up 0 bases and J gave up 2 bases; unmatched junction bases: 4. CDR3 protein: CASSLGLAVNTGELFF. CDR3 in DNA: TGCGCCAGCAGCTTGGGTCTAGCGGTAAACACCGGGGAGCTGTTTTTT.

This clonotype was detected ten times or more. V gene TRBV6-5 combines with J gene TRBJ1-2; 7 bases are a match to TRBD1. With 4 bases clipped from V and 8 bases from J, the junction kept 13 bases outside the gene matches. CDR3 size: 15 residues. The V gene's germline CDR1 is MNHEY and CDR2 SVGAGI. This CDR3 is CASSLTDRSAKGYTF. The CDR3 nucleotides are TGTGCCAGCAGTTTGACGGACAGGTCCGCTAAGGGCTACACCTTC.

The chain recombines TRBV3-1 with TRBJ1-1; D is ambiguous. Germline V lookup: CDR1 LGHDT, CDR2 YNNKEL (reference sequence). The CDR3 length is 15 residues. V shed 4 bases and J shed 1 base, with 13 bases lying between them. Here the CDR3 DNA reads TGTGCCAGCAGCCCTCGGCAGACCCCGAACACTGAAGCTTTCTTT. This translates into CASSPRQTPNTEAFF.

This clonotype has a count of ten or more. This rearrangement joins TRBV6-1 to TRBJ1-2; TRBD1 is a possible D gene (6 bases). Trimming removed 5 bases from V and 4 bases from J, with 11 bases in between. The CDR3 is 13 amino acids. Germline CDR1 reads MNHNS; CDR2 reads SASEGT. CDR3 coding DNA: TGTGCCAGCAGTCGGGACAACTTCTATGGCTACACCTTC. Amino acids: CASSRDNFYGYTF.

The V call is TRBV12-3 or TRBV12-4, the J call TRBJ2-7; D perhaps matches TRBD1 (5 bases). The CDR3 runs 12 residues. Deletions cut 5 bases from V and 7 bases from J, with 12 bases between. CDR3 nucleotides: TGTGCCAGCAGTCCAGACAGAGAAGAGCAGTACTTC. It specifies CASSPDREEQYF.

This clonotype was counted at least ten times. V usage is TRBV28 and J usage is TRBJ1-2; D uncertain. The ends were cut back, 6 bases at V and 8 bases at J, with 13 bases in the middle. Germline loops: CDR1 MDHEN, CDR2 SYDVKM. This CDR3 has 12 amino acids. CDR3 sequence reads: CASSPQMGGYTF. CDR3 bases: TGTGCCAGCAGCCCGCAGATGGGGGGCTACACCTTC.

In this sample, this clonotype turned up many times. One base away lies a much larger clone, so this may be a sequencing read error. The rearrangement links TRBV29-1 to TRBJ2-7; TRBD2 matches 8 bases. The CDR3 loop spans 13 amino acids. Germline V gene data show CDR1 as SQVTM and CDR2 as ANQGSEA. After removal of 5 bases from V and 4 bases from J, the junction contained 7 bases not matched to a gene. As DNA, the CDR3 is TGCAGCGTTACGGGACTAGTGGGGTACGAGCAGTACTTC. Its protein is CSVTGLVGYEQYF.

The rearrangement uses TRBV12-3 or TRBV12-4 and TRBJ1-2; TRBD1 matches 7 bases. Trimming cost V 1 base and J 4 bases; bases outside gene matches: 15. The CDR3 sequence is 18 residues long. CDR3 residues: CASSLESLPRTGLYGYTF. The CDR3 coding sequence is TGTGCCAGCAGTTTAGAATCTTTACCTCGGACAGGCCTCTATGGCTACACCTTC.

This clonotype came up many times. The V gene is TRBV6-5, the J gene TRBJ2-2; 8 positions agree with TRBD1. The germline gives CDR1 MNHEY, CDR2 SVGAGI. The J segment lost 7 bases and the V segment lost 0 bases, leaving 10 bases of the junction unmatched. The CDR3 consists of 17 residues. CDR3 sequence (DNA): TGTGCCAGCAGTTACTCGCGGCCCGGACAGGGAGGCGGGGAGCTGTTTTTT. This translates into CASSYSRPGQGGGELFF.

This clonotype was found many times. The chain uses TRBV12-5 and TRBJ2-2; D gene ambiguous. V lost 0 bases and J 1 base, leaving 6 bases between the germline ends. Per germline, CDR1 LGHNT and CDR2 FRNRAP. This CDR3 is 15 amino acids long. The CDR3 protein is CASGLVLGNTGELFF. CDR3 nucleotide sequence: TGTGCTAGTGGTTTGGTCCTGGGGAACACCGGGGAGCTGTTTTTT.

This clonotype was picked up many times. CDR3 protein: CSAIGRGNYGYTF. CDR3 bases: TGCAGTGCTATAGGCAGGGGCAACTATGGCTACACCTTC. This chain uses TRBV20-1 with TRBJ1-2; D is possibly TRBD1 (6 bases). The CDR3 covers 13 residues. The germline V gene has CDR1 DFQATT and CDR2 SNEGSKA (reference sequence). Trimming cost V 4 bases and J 2 bases, with 11 bases left between them.

The genes are TRBV9 and TRBJ2-5; a weak D match, TRBD1 (5 bases). The CDR3 contains 15 residues. V lost 7 bases and J 2 bases, leaving 18 bases between the germline ends. Germline V gene sequence: CDR1 SGDLS, CDR2 YYNGEE. CDR3 bases: TGTGCCAGCTCACCACAGGTGGCACAACAAGAGACCCAGTACTTC. It encodes CASSPQVAQQETQYF.

This clonotype was counted ten times or more. In DNA, the CDR3 is TGTGCCAGCAGAGGGACAGGCTCTTATGGCTACACCTTC. Translating it yields CASRGTGSYGYTF. V gene TRBV12-3 or TRBV12-4 combines with J gene TRBJ1-2; 8 nucleotides line up with TRBD1. The V segment lost 6 bases and the J segment 5 bases; nucleotides outside the gene matches: 5. The CDR3 is 13 residues long.

This clonotype has only a few counts. V is TRBV4-3 and J is TRBJ2-7; TRBD1 matches 7 bases. This CDR3 spans 15 amino acids. In germline, CDR1 is LGHNA, CDR2 YSLEER. V gave up 0 bases and J gave up 2 bases; unmatched junction bases: 4. CDR3 loop: CASSQDRDRAYEQYF. Written as DNA, the CDR3 is TGCGCCAGCAGCCAAGATCGAGACAGGGCCTACGAGCAGTACTTC.

This clonotype was observed many times. The chain links TRBV6-2 or TRBV6-3 to TRBJ1-1, with unresolved D. The V gene lost 7 bases and the J gene lost 1 base, with 10 bases spanning the gap. The germline V gene encodes CDR1 MNHEY and CDR2 SVGEGT. This CDR3 region has 13 residues. CDR3 loop: CASKTLQNTEAFF. The CDR3 DNA follows: TGTGCCAGCAAGACATTACAGAACACTGAAGCTTTCTTT.

This clonotype was picked up many times. The rearrangement joins TRBV20-1 to TRBJ2-3; 7 bases fit TRBD2. Germline CDR1 and CDR2: DFQATT and SNEGSKA (reference sequence). V lost 7 bases to trimming and J lost 6 bases; unmatched junction nucleotides: 7. The CDR3 length is 12 residues. CDR3 sequence (DNA): TGCAGTGGATCGGGGGGTACCGATACGCAGTATTTT. Translating it yields CSGSGGTDTQYF.

This clonotype was picked up many times. The chain employs TRBV6-1 and TRBJ2-4; 9 nucleotides agree with TRBD1. V lost 0 bases and J lost 7; bases outside the gene matches: 4. The V gene's germline CDR1 is MNHNS and CDR2 SASEGT. This CDR3 comprises 15 residues. For the CDR3, the DNA is TGTGCCAGCAGTGAAGCGATGGGACAGGGTAACATTCAGTACTTC. This codes for CASSEAMGQGNIQYF.